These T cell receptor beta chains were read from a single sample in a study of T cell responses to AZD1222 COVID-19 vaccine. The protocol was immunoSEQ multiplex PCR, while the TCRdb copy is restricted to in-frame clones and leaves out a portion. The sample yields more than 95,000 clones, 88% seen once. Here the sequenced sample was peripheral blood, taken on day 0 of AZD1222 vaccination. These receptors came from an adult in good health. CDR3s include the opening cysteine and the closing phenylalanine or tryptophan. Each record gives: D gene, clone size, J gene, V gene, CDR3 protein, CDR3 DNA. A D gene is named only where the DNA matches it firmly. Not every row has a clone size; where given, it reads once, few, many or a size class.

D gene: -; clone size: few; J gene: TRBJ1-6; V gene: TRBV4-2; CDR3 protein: CASSQTGTNSPLHF; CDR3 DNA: TGTGCCAGCAGCCAAACAGGGACAAATTCACCCCTCCACTTT
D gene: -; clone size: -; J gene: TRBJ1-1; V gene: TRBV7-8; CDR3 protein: CASSLDSGSNTEAFF; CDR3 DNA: TGTGCCAGCAGCTTAGACTCGGGGTCGAACACTGAAGCTTTCTTT
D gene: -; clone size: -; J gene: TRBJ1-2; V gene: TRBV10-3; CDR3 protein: CATGDSLNYGYTF; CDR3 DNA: TGTGCCACCGGGGACTCTTTAAACTATGGCTACACCTTC
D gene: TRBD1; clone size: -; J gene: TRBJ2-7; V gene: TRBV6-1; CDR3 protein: CASSETGDVLYEQYF; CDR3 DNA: TGTGCCAGCAGTGAGACAGGGGATGTATTGTACGAGCAGTACTTC
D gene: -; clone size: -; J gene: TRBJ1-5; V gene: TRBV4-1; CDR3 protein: CASSQVEEDINQPQHF; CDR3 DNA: TGCGCCAGCAGCCAAGTGGAAGAGGACATCAATCAGCCCCAGCATTTT
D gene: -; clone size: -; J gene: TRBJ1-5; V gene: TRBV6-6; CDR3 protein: CASSYGDGTNQPQHF; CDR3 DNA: TGTGCCAGCAGTTACGGGGACGGTACCAATCAGCCCCAGCATTTT
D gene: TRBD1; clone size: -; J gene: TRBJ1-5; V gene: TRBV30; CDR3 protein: CAWSAGTGHQPQHF; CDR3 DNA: TGTGCCTGGAGTGCCGGGACAGGGCATCAGCCCCAGCATTTT
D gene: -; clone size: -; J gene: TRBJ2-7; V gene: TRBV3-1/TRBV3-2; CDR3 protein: CASSQVVQGVEQYF; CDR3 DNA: TGTGCCAGCAGCCAAGTGGTTCAGGGAGTTGAGCAGTACTTC
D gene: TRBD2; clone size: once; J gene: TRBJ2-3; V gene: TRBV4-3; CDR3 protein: CASSQVPSGGNTDTQYF; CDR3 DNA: TGCGCCAGCAGCCAAGTTCCTAGCGGGGGCAACACAGATACGCAGTATTTT
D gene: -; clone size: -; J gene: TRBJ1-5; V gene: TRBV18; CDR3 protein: CASSPGGQNQPQHF; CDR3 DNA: TGTGCCAGCTCACCAGGGGGGCAGAATCAGCCCCAGCATTTT
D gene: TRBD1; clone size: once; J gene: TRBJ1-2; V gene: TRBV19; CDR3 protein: CASTQGEDNYGYTF; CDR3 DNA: TGTGCCAGTACCCAGGGGGAGGATAACTATGGCTACACCTTC
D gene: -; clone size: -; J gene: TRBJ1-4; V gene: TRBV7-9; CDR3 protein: CASTRDNTREKLFF; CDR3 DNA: TGTGCCAGCACCAGGGACAACACAAGGGAAAAACTGTTTTTT
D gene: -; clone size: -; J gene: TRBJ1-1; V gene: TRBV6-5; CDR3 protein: CASRPPQNTEAFF; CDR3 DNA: TGTGCCAGCAGACCTCCACAGAACACTGAAGCTTTCTTT
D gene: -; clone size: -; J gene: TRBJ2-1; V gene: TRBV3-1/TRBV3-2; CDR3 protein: CASGQREQFF; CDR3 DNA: TGTGCCAGCGGGCAACGCGAGCAGTTCTTC
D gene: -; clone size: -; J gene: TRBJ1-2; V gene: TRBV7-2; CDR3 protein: CASKGGSYGYTF; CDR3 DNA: TGTGCCAGCAAGGGGGGGTCCTATGGCTACACCTTC
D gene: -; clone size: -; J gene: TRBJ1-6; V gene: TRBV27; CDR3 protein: CASGSWFNSPLHF; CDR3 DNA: TGTGCCAGCGGGAGTTGGTTTAATTCACCCCTCCACTTT
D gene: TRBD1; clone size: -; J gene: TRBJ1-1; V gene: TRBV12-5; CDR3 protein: CASGLLSKGAGENTEAFF; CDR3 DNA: TGTGCTAGTGGTTTGCTCTCAAAGGGGGCAGGCGAGAACACTGAAGCTTTCTTT
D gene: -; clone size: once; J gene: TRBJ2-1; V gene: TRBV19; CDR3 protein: CASIWGYEQFF; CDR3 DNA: TGTGCCAGTATATGGGGATATGAGCAGTTCTTC
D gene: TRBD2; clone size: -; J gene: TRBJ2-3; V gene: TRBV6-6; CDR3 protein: CASSPPSGERGTDTQYF; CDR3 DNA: TGTGCCAGCAGTCCGCCTTCTGGGGAGCGGGGAACAGATACGCAGTATTTT
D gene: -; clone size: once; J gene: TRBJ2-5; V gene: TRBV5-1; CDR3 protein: CASSRTQETQYF; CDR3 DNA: TGCGCCAGCAGCCGGACTCAAGAGACCCAGTACTTC
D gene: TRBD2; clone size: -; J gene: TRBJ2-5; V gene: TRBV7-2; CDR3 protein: CASRIGGAVETQYF; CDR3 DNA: TGTGCCAGCAGGATCGGGGGGGCCGTTGAGACCCAGTACTTC
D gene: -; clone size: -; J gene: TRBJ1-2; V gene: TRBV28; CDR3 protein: CASSSPHQGRDDGYTF; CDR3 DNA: TGTGCCAGCAGTTCGCCTCATCAGGGGCGCGATGATGGCTACACCTTC
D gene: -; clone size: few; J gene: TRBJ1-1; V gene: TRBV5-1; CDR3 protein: CASSPIQLNTEAFF; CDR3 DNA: TGCGCCAGCAGCCCTATCCAGCTGAACACTGAAGCTTTCTTT
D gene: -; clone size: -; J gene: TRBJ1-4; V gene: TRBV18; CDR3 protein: CASSPPPLVLNEKLFF; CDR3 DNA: TGTGCCAGCTCACCACCCCCGTTAGTCCTTAATGAAAAACTGTTTTTT
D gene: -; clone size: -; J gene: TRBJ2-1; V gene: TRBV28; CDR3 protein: CASSFGGEKGVNEQFF; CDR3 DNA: TGTGCCAGCAGTTTTGGAGGAGAGAAGGGGGTCAATGAGCAGTTCTTC
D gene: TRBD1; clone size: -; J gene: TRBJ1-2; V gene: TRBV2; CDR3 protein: CASSEALQGAIYGYTF; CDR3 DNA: TGTGCCAGCAGTGAAGCGCTTCAGGGGGCAATCTATGGCTACACCTTC
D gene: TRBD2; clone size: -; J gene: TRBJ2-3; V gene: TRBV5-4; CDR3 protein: CASSLAVAGRADTQYF; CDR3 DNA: TGTGCCAGCAGCTTGGCAGTAGCGGGGCGGGCAGATACGCAGTATTTT
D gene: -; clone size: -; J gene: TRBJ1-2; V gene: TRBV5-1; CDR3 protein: CASSTGQRYDGYTF; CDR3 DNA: TGCGCCAGCAGCACCGGACAGCGCTATGATGGCTACACCTTC
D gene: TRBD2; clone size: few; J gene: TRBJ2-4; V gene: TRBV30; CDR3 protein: CAWSDQLSGGAKNIQYF; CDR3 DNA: TGTGCCTGGAGTGATCAACTTAGCGGGGGGGCCAAAAACATTCAGTACTTC
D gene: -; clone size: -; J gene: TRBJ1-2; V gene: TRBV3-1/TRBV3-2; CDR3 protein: CASRGGPVDYGYTF; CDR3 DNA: TGTGCCAGCAGAGGAGGGCCGGTGGACTATGGCTACACCTTC
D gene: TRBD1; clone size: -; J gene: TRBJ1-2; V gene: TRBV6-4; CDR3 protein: CASSRDRNYGYTF; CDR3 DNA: TGTGCCAGCAGTCGGGACAGGAACTATGGCTACACCTTC
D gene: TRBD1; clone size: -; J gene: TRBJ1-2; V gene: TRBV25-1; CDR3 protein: CASSESDRTGGEGYTF; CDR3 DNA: TGTGCCAGCAGTGAATCAGACAGGACAGGGGGAGAGGGCTACACCTTC
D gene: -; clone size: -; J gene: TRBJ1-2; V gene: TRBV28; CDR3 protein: CASSKLGNYGYTF; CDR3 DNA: TGTGCCAGCAGTAAACTCGGGAACTATGGCTACACCTTC
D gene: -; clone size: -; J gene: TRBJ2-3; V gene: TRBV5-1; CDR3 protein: CASSSSGDRTDTQYF; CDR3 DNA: TGCGCCAGCAGCAGTAGCGGAGACCGCACAGATACGCAGTATTTT
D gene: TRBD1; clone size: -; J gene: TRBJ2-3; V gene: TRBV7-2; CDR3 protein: CASSRVRDRGSNTQYF; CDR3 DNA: TGCGCCAGCAGCCGGGTCCGGGACAGGGGTTCTAATACGCAGTATTTT
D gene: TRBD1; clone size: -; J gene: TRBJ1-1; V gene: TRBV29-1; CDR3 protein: CSVGRDRGGLTEAFF; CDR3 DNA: TGCAGCGTTGGCCGGGACAGGGGAGGGTTGACTGAAGCTTTCTTT
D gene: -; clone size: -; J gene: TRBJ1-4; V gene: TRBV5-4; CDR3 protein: CASTTGGYNEKLFF; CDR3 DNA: TGTGCCAGCACCACGGGCGGTTATAATGAAAAACTGTTTTTT
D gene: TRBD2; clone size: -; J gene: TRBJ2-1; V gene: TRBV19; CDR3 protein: CASSISHRLAPSYNEQFF; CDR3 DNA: TGTGCCAGTAGTATATCCCACCGACTAGCCCCCTCCTACAATGAGCAGTTCTTC
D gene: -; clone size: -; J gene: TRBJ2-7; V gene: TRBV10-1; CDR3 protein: CASSESKQLVRYEQYF; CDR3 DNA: TGCGCCAGCAGTGAGTCGAAACAGCTAGTTCGCTACGAGCAGTACTTC
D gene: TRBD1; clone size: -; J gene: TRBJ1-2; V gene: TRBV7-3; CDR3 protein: CASSSGPQGGYGYTF; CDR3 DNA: TGTGCCAGCAGCTCGGGGCCTCAGGGGGGCTATGGCTACACCTTC
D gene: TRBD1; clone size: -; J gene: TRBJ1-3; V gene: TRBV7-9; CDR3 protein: CASSLDRWGQGSGNTIYF; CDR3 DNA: TGTGCCAGCAGCTTAGACCGGTGGGGACAGGGCTCTGGAAACACCATATATTTT
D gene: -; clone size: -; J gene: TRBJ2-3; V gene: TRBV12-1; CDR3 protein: CASKGEGDTQYF; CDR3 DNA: TGTGCCAGCAAAGGGGAGGGGGATACGCAGTATTTT
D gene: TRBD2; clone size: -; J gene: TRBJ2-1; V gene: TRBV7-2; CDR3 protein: CASSLGAGGPPDEQFF; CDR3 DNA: TGTGCCAGCAGCTTAGGGGCGGGAGGGCCGCCCGATGAGCAGTTCTTC
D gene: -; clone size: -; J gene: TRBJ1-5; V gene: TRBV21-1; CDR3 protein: CARNRGRRGQPQHF; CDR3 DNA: TGTGCCAGGAACAGGGGGCGAAGGGGTCAGCCCCAGCATTTT
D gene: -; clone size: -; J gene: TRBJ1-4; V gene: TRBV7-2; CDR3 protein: CASSFRAANEKLFF; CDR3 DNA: TGTGCCAGCAGCTTCAGGGCTGCTAATGAAAAACTGTTTTTT
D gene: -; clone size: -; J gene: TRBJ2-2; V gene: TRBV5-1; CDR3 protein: CASSLGVWSTGELFF; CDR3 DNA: TGCGCCAGCAGCTTGGGTGTTTGGAGCACCGGGGAGCTGTTTTTT
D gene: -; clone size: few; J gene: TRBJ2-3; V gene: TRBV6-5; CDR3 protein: CASSPRGSGTQYF; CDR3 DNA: TGTGCCAGCAGTCCCCGGGGCTCAGGTACGCAGTATTTT
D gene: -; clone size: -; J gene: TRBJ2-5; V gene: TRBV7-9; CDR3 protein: CASSSDSNWAETQYF; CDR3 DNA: TGTGCCAGCAGCTCGGACAGTAATTGGGCAGAGACCCAGTACTTC
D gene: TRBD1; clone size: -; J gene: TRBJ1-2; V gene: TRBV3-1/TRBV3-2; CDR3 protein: CASSRRQGEGYGYTF; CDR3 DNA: TGTGCCAGCAGCAGGAGACAGGGGGAAGGCTATGGCTACACCTTC
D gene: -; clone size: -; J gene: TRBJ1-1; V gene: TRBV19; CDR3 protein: CASSLGTEAFF; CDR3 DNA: TGTGCCAGTAGTTTAGGGACTGAAGCTTTCTTT
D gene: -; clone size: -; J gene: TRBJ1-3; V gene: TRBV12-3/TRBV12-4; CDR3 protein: CASSPGRRNTIYF; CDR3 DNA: TGTGCCAGCAGTCCCGGACGGAGAAACACCATATATTTT
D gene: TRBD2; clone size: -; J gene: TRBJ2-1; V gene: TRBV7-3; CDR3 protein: CASSLFNLRSGGASNEQFF; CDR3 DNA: TGTGCCAGCAGCTTATTCAATTTGAGGAGCGGGGGGGCCTCAAATGAGCAGTTCTTC
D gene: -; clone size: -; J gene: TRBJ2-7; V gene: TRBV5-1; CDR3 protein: CASHRGDGGYEQYF; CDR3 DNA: TGCGCCAGCCATAGGGGGGACGGTGGCTACGAGCAGTACTTC
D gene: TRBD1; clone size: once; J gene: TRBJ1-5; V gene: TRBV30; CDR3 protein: CAWNKGQRNQPQHF; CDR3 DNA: TGTGCCTGGAATAAGGGACAGAGAAATCAGCCCCAGCATTTT
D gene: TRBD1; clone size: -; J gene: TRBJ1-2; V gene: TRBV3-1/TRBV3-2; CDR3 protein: CASSLSPDRLYGYTF; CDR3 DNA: TGTGCCAGCAGCCTCTCACCGGACAGGCTCTATGGCTACACCTTC
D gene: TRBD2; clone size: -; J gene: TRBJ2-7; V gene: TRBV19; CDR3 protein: CASSSREGLYYEQYF; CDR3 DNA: TGTGCCAGTAGTTCCCGGGAGGGCTTATACTACGAGCAGTACTTC
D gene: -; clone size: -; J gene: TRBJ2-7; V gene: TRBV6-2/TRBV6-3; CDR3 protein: CASSLPGPRYEQYF; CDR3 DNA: TGTGCCAGCAGTTTGCCGGGACCACGCTACGAGCAGTACTTC
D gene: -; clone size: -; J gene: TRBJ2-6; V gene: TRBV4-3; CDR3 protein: CASSHSTGSGANVLTF; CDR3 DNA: TGCGCCAGCAGCCATTCCACAGGTTCTGGGGCCAACGTCCTGACTTTC
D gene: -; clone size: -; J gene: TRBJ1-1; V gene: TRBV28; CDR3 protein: CASSPTVLWAFF; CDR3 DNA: TGTGCCAGCAGTCCGACAGTCCTATGGGCTTTCTTT